Shown below are 12 T cell receptor beta chains from a single sample sequenced in a study of spatial heterogeneity in lung cancer. The time point was: sample taken at primary tumor resection. In each case, whole RNA from tumor, nontumor lung or frozen PBMC was sequenced unsorted. TCRdb called the 5' RACE reads again in MiXCR, with one record for every CDR3 protein. The profile shows around 4,400 distinct CDR3 sequences, 20% to 25% of them singletons. The sequenced sample was normal lung tissue next to the tumor, obtained at surgery. These receptors all come from a female donor with early-stage non-small cell lung cancer.

Details on this clonotype: One junction end disagrees with the germline gene, perhaps due to a read error. V usage is TRBV9 and J usage is TRBJ1-3; no firm D call. Germline loops: CDR1 SGDLS, CDR2 YYNGEE. The CDR3 runs 14 residues. The CDR3, as DNA: TGTGCCAGTAGCGTAGATAACTCTGGAAACACCATATATTTT. Translated, it gives CASSVDNSGNTIYF. Filled out from reference TRBV9 and TRBJ1-3, the complete variable domain reads DSGVTQTPKHLITATGQRVTLRCSPRSGDLSVYWYQQSLDQGLQFLIQYYNGEERAKGNILERFSAQQFPDLHSELNLSSLELGDSALYFCASSVDNSGNTIYFGEGSWLTVV.

This sequence joins TRBV27 and TRBJ2-1, with TRBD2 identical over 7 bases. Looked up from germline, CDR1 is MNHEY and CDR2 is SMNVEV (reference sequence). This CDR3 is 16 amino acids long. Unmatched junction bases numbered 13, after V lost 3 bases and J lost 8 bases. The CDR3 DNA is TGTGCCAGCAGTTTTTTCGGCGTTAGCGGGTTCCATGAGCAGTTCTTC. Translation: CASSFFGVSGFHEQFF.

The rearrangement links TRBV27 to TRBJ1-1; D is undetermined. Trimming left V 7 bases short and J 4 bases short, with 13 bases between. This CDR3 has 13 amino acids. CDR1 and CDR2 (germline): MNHEY, SMNVEV (reference sequence). As DNA, the CDR3 is TGTGCCAGCAAGCGAAGAGAGGGCACTGAAGCTTTCTTT. As protein: CASKRREGTEAFF.

This clonotype occurred many times. The chain uses TRBV20-1 and TRBJ2-4; 8 bases agree with TRBD1. CDR3 size: 13 residues. CDR1 and CDR2 (germline): DFQATT, SNEGSKA (reference sequence). V shed 3 bases and J 5 bases; nucleotides not matched to a gene: 3. CDR3 nucleotides: TGCAGTGCTAGTCAGGGGGCCCAAAACATTCAGTACTTC. Its translation is CSASQGAQNIQYF.

This clonotype is judged medium-sized (0.01 to 0.1%). This chain joins TRBV9 and TRBJ2-2; D remains ambiguous. V was clipped by 0 bases and J by 4 bases, with 7 bases between them. This CDR3 region has 14 residues. Germline-derived CDR1 and CDR2 are SGDLS and YYNGEE. The CDR3 DNA reads as TGTGCCAGCAGCGTAGGAGCGTCCACCGGGGAGCTGTTTTTT. This codes for CASSVGASTGELFF.

CDR3 bases: TGTGCCACCAGCAGAGATTTGGGAACCTACGAGCAGTACTTC. Translation gives CATSRDLGTYEQYF. The chain uses TRBV15 and TRBJ2-7; no clear D. The CDR3 consists of 14 residues. Germline V gene sequence: CDR1 LNHNV, CDR2 YYDKDF (reference sequence). V dropped 0 bases and J dropped 2 bases, with 8 bases sitting between them.

The rearrangement links TRBV7-6 to TRBJ2-3; 11 nucleotides line up with TRBD2. This CDR3 has 17 amino acids. V lost 3 bases to trimming and J lost 0 bases; unmatched junction nucleotides: 5. Germline CDR1 is SGHVS and CDR2 is FNYEAQ. The CDR3, as DNA: TGTGCCAGCAGCTTCCCGACTAGCGGGGAAAGCACAGATACGCAGTATTTT. Residues: CASSFPTSGESTDTQYF.

The chain employs TRBV6-6 and TRBJ2-1; possible D gene TRBD1, 6 bases. The germline V and J ends were trimmed by 7 bases and 4 bases, with 14 bases remaining between them. The CDR3 runs to 14 residues. CDR1 MNHNY and CDR2 SVGAGI come from the germline V gene (reference sequence). The CDR3 loop reads CASNRVMGYNEQFF. Here the CDR3 DNA reads TGTGCCAGCAACAGGGTCATGGGATACAATGAGCAGTTCTTC.

This clonotype showed up many times. The rearrangement joins TRBV12-3 or TRBV12-4 to TRBJ2-3; 8 positions agree with TRBD1. The CDR3 is 15 amino acids. Unmatched junction bases numbered 6, after V lost 6 bases and J lost 1 base. DNA of the CDR3: TGTGCCAGCAGCCTGACAGGGGCGGGCACAGATACGCAGTATTTT. Its protein is CASSLTGAGTDTQYF.

This clonotype was detected ten times or more. The chain couples TRBV5-6 to TRBJ2-7; D is unresolved. The CDR3 sequence is 11 residues long. Per germline, CDR1 SGHDT and CDR2 YYEEEE. V lost 5 bases and J 2 bases, leaving 5 bases between the germline ends. The CDR3 DNA reads TGTGCCAGCAGTTCTGCCTACGAGCAGTACTTC. Amino acid sequence: CASSSAYEQYF.

By sample share, this clonotype is medium-sized. The J gene is TRBJ2-3, the V gene TRBV2; 7 bases agree with TRBD1. CDR3 length equals 15 residues. Germline V gene data show CDR1 as SNHLY and CDR2 as FYNNEI. With V trimmed by 6 bases and J by 3 bases, 9 bases remained unmatched. Written as DNA, the CDR3 is TGTGCCAGCAGATTACAGGGGAGAGGGACAGATACGCAGTATTTT. It translates to CASRLQGRGTDTQYF.

This clonotype is classed as medium-sized. Written as DNA, the CDR3 is TGTGCCAGCAGTGCGGGAGGGCCTTATGAGACCCAGTACTTC. This encodes CASSAGGPYETQYF. The chain carries TRBV6-1 and TRBJ2-5; TRBD2 matches at 8 bases. The CDR3 consists of 14 residues. Germline CDR1 and CDR2: MNHNS and SASEGT. With 4 bases clipped from V and 5 bases from J, the junction kept 6 bases outside the gene matches.